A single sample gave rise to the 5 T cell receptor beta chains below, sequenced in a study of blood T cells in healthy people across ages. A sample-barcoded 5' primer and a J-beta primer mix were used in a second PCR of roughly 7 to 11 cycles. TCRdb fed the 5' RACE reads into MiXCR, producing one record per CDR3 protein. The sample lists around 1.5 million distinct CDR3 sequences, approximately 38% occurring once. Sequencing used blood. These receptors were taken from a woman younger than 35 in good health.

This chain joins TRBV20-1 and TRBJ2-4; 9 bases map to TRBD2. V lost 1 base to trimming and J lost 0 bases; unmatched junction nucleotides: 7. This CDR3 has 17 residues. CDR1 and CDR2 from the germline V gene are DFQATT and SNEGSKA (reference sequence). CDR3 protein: CSARGEREDLAKNIQYF. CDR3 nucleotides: TGCAGTGCTAGAGGCGAGCGGGAGGACCTAGCCAAAAACATTCAGTACTTC.

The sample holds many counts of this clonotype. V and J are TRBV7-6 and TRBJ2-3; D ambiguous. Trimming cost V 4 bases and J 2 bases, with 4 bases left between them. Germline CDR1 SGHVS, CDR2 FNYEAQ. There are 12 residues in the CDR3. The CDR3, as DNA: TGTGCCAGCAGCTACATCACAGATACGCAGTATTTT. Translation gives CASSYITDTQYF. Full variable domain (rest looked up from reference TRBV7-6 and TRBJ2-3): GAGVSQSPRYKVTKRGQDVALRCDPISGHVSLYWYRQALGQGPEFLTYFNYEAQQDKSGLPNDRFSAERPEGSISTLTIQRTEQRDSAMYRCASSYITDTQYFGPGTRLTVL.

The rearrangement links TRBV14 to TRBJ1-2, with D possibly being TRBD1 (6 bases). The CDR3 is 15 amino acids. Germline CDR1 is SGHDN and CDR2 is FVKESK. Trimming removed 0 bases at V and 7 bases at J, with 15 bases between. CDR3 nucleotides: TGTGCCAGCAGCCAAGATCACGGGCAGGGGATTGGCTACACCTTC. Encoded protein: CASSQDHGQGIGYTF. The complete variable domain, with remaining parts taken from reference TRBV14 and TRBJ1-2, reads EAGVTQFPSHSVIEKGQTVTLRCDPISGHDNLYWYRRVMGKEIKFLLHFVKESKQDESGMPNNRFLAERTGGTYSTLKVQPAELEDSGVYFCASSQDHGQGIGYTFGSGTRLTVV.

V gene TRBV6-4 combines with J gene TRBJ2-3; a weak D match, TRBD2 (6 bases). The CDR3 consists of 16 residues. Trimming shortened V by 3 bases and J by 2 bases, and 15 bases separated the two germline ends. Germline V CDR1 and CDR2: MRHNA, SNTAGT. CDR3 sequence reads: CASSEGRGALTDTQYF. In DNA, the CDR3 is TGTGCCAGCAGTGAGGGGCGGGGTGCCCTCACAGATACGCAGTATTTT.

The chain's CDR3 is CAISESLAGASSTDTQYF. The DNA of the CDR3 is TGTGCCATCAGTGAGTCCCTAGCGGGGGCCTCTAGCACAGATACGCAGTATTTT. The chain combines TRBV10-3 with TRBJ2-3; 10 bases are shared with TRBD2. Germline assignment: CDR1 ENHRY and CDR2 SYGVKD. V shed 0 bases, J shed 0 bases, and the junction held 6 bases outside the gene matches. CDR3 length: 18 amino acids.